The 14 T cell receptor beta chains below all came from one sample that was sequenced in a study of early T cells in non-severe SARS-CoV-2 infection. MiXCR, run by TCRdb on the 5' RACE reads, gives a single entry per CDR3 protein. The sample holds around 94,000 distinct CDR3 sequences, less than 15% seen once. Sample: whole blood. These receptors came from an adult who was a healthcare worker with PCR-confirmed SARS-CoV-2 infection or an uninfected control (not recorded which).

The table lists this clonotype with a few counts. The chain joins TRBV11-2 to TRBJ1-5, with no clear D. CDR1 SGHAT and CDR2 FQNNGV come from the germline V gene. The CDR3 consists of 15 residues. V lost 2 bases to trimming and J lost 4 bases, with 12 bases between them. CDR3 bases: TGTGCCAGCAGCTTATTTCCGGAAAGAAATCAGCCCCAGCATTTT. Translating gives CASSLFPERNQPQHF.

This clonotype was seen many times. The chain has TRBV5-6 and TRBJ2-5, with D possibly TRBD1 on 5 matching bases. The germline CDR1 and CDR2 sequences are SGHDT and YYEEEE. The V and J ends lost 5 bases and 2 bases respectively, with 13 bases between them. The CDR3 has 14 amino acids. The CDR3 nucleotides read TGTGCCAGCAGACTTACAGGACCGCAAGAGACCCAGTACTTC. Translated: CASRLTGPQETQYF.

This clonotype was picked up a small number of times. The gene calls are TRBV6-6 and TRBJ2-1; TRBD2 agrees at 16 bases. J lost 8 bases, V lost 11 bases, and 18 bases had no gene match. Germline loops: CDR1 MNHNY, CDR2 SVGAGI (reference sequence). The CDR3 is 18 residues long. CDR3 residues: CAAPSGLAGGTIVDEQFF. The DNA for the CDR3 is TGTGCCGCACCTTCGGGACTAGCGGGAGGGACGATTGTGGATGAGCAGTTCTTC.

This clonotype was recorded many times. This rearrangement joins TRBV7-8 to TRBJ1-5; no reliable D call. The CDR3 extends over 14 amino acids. Germline values: CDR1 SGHVS, CDR2 FQNEAQ. Trimming took 3 bases from V and 2 from J, leaving 8 bases between them. For the CDR3, the DNA is TGTGCCAGCAGCTTGCGGGTCGGCAATCAGCCCCAGCATTTT. Its protein is CASSLRVGNQPQHF.

CDR3 coding DNA: TGCAGTGCTAGAGGTTGGGTGGAAGTAGGGACCCAGTACTTC. Protein sequence: CSARGWVEVGTQYF. The chain has TRBV20-1 and TRBJ2-5; D is uncertain. The CDR3 spans 14 residues. The V gene lost 1 base and the J gene lost 7 bases, with 16 bases spanning the gap. From germline, CDR1 is DFQATT and CDR2 SNEGSKA (reference sequence).

This clonotype came up many times. The rearrangement links TRBV18 to TRBJ2-1; TRBD1 agrees at 12 bases. CDR1 and CDR2 from the germline V gene are KGHSH and LQKENI. The V gene end was trimmed by 0 bases and the J gene end by 6 bases; junction bases not matched to a gene: 3. The CDR3 has 16 residues. The CDR3 nucleotides read TGTGCCAGCTCACCACCGGGACAGGGGGCGCGCAATGAGCAGTTCTTC. It yields the protein CASSPPGQGARNEQFF.

This clonotype has more than one count but fewer than ten. The chain has TRBV7-6 and TRBJ2-1; D gene unclear. The ends were cut back, 4 bases at V and 6 bases at J, with 13 bases in the middle. Germline CDR1 reads SGHVS; CDR2 reads FNYEAQ. The CDR3 consists of 14 residues. The chain's CDR3 is CASSSIVMGNEQFF. The CDR3 bases are TGTGCCAGCAGCTCCATAGTTATGGGCAATGAGCAGTTCTTC. Variable domain in full (rest from reference TRBV7-6 and TRBJ2-1): GAGVSQSPRYKVTKRGQDVALRCDPISGHVSLYWYRQALGQGPEFLTYFNYEAQQDKSGLPNDRFSAERPEGSISTLTIQRTEQRDSAMYRCASSSIVMGNEQFFGPGTRLTVL.

This clonotype was recorded many times. The CDR3 here is CASSPDLVTEAFF. The CDR3, as DNA: TGTGCCAGCAGCCCCGATTTAGTGACTGAAGCTTTCTTT. The chain joins TRBV3-1 to TRBJ1-1, with no clear D. The V gene's germline CDR1 is LGHDT and CDR2 YNNKEL (reference sequence). CDR3 length: 13 residues. Between the trimmed V and J ends, which lost 4 bases and 5 bases, there was a span of 11 bases.

There are many counts of this clonotype. The chain uses TRBV12-5 and TRBJ1-1; the D is unclear. The CDR3 runs 12 residues. Germline CDR1 is LGHNT and CDR2 is FRNRAP. V was clipped by 4 bases and J by 8 bases, with 11 bases between them. The CDR3, as DNA: TGTGCTAGTGGTTCCTCGGTTGGGGAAGCTTTCTTT. Protein sequence: CASGSSVGEAFF.

The rearrangement uses TRBV20-1 and TRBJ2-4; 9 bases agree with TRBD2. From germline, CDR1 is DFQATT and CDR2 SNEGSKA (reference sequence). The trim removed 2 bases at V and 2 bases at J, leaving 4 bases unmatched. The CDR3 consists of 15 residues. CDR3: CSARPAGGSKNIQYF. The CDR3 DNA reads TGCAGTGCTAGACCAGCGGGAGGTTCCAAAAACATTCAGTACTTC.

This clonotype was counted a few times. V is TRBV11-2 and J is TRBJ2-3, with 8 bases identical to TRBD2. The germline V gene has CDR1 SGHAT and CDR2 FQNNGV. V trimming: 4 bases; J trimming: 8 bases; junction bases outside the gene matches: 8. This CDR3 has 14 amino acids. The CDR3, as DNA: TGTGCCAGCAGCTCGGGACTAGATTTACGTACGCAGTATTTT. It yields the protein CASSSGLDLRTQYF. Full variable domain (missing parts from reference TRBV11-2 and TRBJ2-3): EAGVAQSPRYKIIEKRQSVAFWCNPISGHATLYWYQQILGQGPKLLIQFQNNGVVDDSQLPKDRFSAERLKGVDSTLKIQPAKLEDSAVYLCASSSGLDLRTQYFGPGTRLTVL.

This clonotype has a count of ten or more. The chain recombines TRBV7-6 with TRBJ2-7, with 8 nucleotides matching TRBD2. The junction had 3 bases not matched to a gene; V was cut back by 1 base and J by 4 bases. The germline gives CDR1 SGHVS, CDR2 FNYEAQ. CDR3 length: 14 amino acids. This CDR3 reads CASSLEAGEYEQYF. The CDR3 DNA reads as TGTGCCAGCAGCTTAGAAGCGGGAGAATACGAGCAGTACTTC.

This clonotype appeared a few times. This chain connects TRBV7-6 to TRBJ2-2, with 14 nucleotides matching TRBD2. CDR1 SGHVS and CDR2 FNYEAQ come from the germline V gene. CDR3 length: 18 amino acids. With V trimmed by 3 bases and J by 7 bases, 10 bases remained unmatched. The CDR3 nucleotides are TGTGCCAGCAGCTTCTCCGGACTAGCGGGGGGAAAACTCGGGGAGCTGTTTTTT. Protein product: CASSFSGLAGGKLGELFF. Full variable domain (rest looked up from reference TRBV7-6 and TRBJ2-2): GAGVSQSPRYKVTKRGQDVALRCDPISGHVSLYWYRQALGQGPEFLTYFNYEAQQDKSGLPNDRFSAERPEGSISTLTIQRTEQRDSAMYRCASSFSGLAGGKLGELFFGEGSRLTVL.

This clonotype was picked up a small number of times. V usage is TRBV19 and J usage is TRBJ1-5; D possibly corresponds to TRBD1 (5 bases). The CDR3 spans 13 residues. Germline lookup yields CDR1 LNHDA and CDR2 SQIVND (reference sequence). V shed 6 bases and J shed 5 bases, with 11 bases lying between them. CDR3 nucleotides: TGTGCCAGTAGCGCAATGGGGCATCAGCCCCAGCATTTT. Its protein product is CASSAMGHQPQHF.